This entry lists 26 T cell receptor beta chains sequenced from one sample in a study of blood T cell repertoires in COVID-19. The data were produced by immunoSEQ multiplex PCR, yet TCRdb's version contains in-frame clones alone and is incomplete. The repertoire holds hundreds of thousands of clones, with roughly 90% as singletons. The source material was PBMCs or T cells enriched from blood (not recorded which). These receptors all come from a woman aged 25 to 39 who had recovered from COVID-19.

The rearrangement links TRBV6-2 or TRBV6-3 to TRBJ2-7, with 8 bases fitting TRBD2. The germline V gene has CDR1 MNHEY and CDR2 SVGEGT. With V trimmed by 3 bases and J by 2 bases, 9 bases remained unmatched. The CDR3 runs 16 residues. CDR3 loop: CASSYISRAGAYEQYF. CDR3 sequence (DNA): TGTGCCAGCAGTTATATCAGTAGAGCGGGAGCCTACGAGCAGTACTTC.

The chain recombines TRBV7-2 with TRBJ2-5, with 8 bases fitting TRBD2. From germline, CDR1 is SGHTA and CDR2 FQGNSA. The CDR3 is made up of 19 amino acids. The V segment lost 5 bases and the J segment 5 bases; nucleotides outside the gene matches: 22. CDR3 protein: CASSPRGHSGTPNEETQYF. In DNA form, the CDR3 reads TGTGCCAGCAGCCCCCGCGGCCATAGCGGGACTCCCAATGAGGAGACCCAGTACTTC.

CDR3 residues: CASRNRDRGHYGYTF. The CDR3 DNA reads TGTGCCAGCAGAAACCGGGACAGGGGCCACTATGGCTACACCTTC. V is TRBV5-6 and J is TRBJ1-2, with 10 bases that match TRBD1. In germline, CDR1 is SGHDT, CDR2 YYEEEE. The CDR3 extends over 15 amino acids. The ends lost 5 bases at V and 3 bases at J; junction bases unmatched: 7.

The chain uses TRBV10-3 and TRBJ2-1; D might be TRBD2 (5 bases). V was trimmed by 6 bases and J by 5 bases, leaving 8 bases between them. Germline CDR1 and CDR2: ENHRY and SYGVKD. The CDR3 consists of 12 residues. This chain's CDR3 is CAIRRADNEQFF. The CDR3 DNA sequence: TGTGCCATCAGGAGGGCAGACAATGAGCAGTTCTTC.

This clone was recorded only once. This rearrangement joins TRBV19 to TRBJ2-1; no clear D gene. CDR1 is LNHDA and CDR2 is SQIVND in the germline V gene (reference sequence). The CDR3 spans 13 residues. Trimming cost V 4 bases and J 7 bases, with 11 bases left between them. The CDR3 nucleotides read TGTGCCAGTAGTACCTCTTACGGGAATGAGCAGTTCTTC. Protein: CASSTSYGNEQFF. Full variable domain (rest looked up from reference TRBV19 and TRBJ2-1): DGGITQSPKYLFRKEGQNVTLSCEQNLNHDAMYWYRQDPGQGLRLIYYSQIVNDFQKGDIAEGYSVSREKKESFPLTVTSAQKNPTAFYLCASSTSYGNEQFFGPGTRLTVL.

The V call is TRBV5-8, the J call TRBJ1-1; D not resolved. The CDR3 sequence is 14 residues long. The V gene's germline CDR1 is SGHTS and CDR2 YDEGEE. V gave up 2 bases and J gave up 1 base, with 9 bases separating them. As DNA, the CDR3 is TGTGCCAGCAGCTTCGGGGAGGCGAACACTGAAGCTTTCTTT. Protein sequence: CASSFGEANTEAFF.

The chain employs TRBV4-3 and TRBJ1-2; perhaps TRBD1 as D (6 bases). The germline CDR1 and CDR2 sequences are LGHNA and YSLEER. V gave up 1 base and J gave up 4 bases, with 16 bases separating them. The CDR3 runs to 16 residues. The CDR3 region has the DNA TGCGCCAGCAGCCAAGTGGGTACAGGGCTCCCCTATGGCTACACCTTC. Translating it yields CASSQVGTGLPYGYTF.

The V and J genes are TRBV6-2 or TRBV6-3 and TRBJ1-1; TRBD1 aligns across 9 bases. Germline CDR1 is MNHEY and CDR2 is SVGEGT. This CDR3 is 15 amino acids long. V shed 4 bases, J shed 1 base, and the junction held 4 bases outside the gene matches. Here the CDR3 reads CASSSYRGRNTEAFF. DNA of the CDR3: TGTGCCAGCAGTTCTTACAGGGGGCGGAACACTGAAGCTTTCTTT.

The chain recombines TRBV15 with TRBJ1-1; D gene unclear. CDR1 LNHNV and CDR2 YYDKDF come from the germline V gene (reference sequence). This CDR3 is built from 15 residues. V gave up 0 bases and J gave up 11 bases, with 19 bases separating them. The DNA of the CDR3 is TGTGCCACCAGCAGAGATTCCCACCCCGCTGCGTTGGCTTTCTTT. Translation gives CATSRDSHPAALAFF.

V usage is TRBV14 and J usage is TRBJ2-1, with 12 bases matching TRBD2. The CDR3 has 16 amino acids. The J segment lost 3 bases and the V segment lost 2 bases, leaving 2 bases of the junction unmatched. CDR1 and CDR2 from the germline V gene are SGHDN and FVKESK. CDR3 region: CASSQLTSGSYNEQFF. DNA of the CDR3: TGTGCCAGCAGCCAACTGACTAGCGGGAGCTACAATGAGCAGTTCTTC.

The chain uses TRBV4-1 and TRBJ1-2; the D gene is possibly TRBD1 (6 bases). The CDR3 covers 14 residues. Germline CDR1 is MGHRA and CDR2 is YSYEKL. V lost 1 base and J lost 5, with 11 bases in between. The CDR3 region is CASSQGSGEYGYTF. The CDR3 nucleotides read TGCGCCAGCAGCCAAGGCTCAGGGGAATATGGCTACACCTTC.

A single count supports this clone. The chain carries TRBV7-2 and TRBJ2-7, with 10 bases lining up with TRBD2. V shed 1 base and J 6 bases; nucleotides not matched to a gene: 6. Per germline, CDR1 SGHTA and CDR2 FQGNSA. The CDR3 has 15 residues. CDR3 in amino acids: CASSLVAGGLGEQYF. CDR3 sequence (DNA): TGTGCCAGCAGCTTAGTAGCGGGAGGTCTGGGCGAGCAGTACTTC.

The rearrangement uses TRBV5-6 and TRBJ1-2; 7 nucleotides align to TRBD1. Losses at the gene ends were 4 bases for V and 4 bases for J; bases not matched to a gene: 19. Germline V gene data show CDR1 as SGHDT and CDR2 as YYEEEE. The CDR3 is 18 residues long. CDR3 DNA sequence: TGTGCCAGCAGCCAGACCGACAGGGTTACCCGGAGTGGCTATGGCTACACCTTC. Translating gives CASSQTDRVTRSGYGYTF.

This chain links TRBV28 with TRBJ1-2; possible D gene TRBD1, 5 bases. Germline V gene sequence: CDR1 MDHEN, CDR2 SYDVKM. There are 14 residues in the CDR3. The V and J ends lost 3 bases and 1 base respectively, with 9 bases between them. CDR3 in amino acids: CASSLGGINYGYTF. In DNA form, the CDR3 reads TGTGCCAGCAGTTTGGGGGGAATTAACTATGGCTACACCTTC.

CDR3 loop: CASSAGSGTSGSSSYEQYF. The CDR3 DNA is TGTGCCAGCAGCGCAGGATCGGGGACTAGCGGGAGTTCGTCCTACGAGCAGTACTTC. The chain carries TRBV7-9 and TRBJ2-7; TRBD2 matches 14 bases. This CDR3 has 19 amino acids. The germline V gene encodes CDR1 SEHNR and CDR2 FQNEAQ (reference sequence). Trimming cost V 5 bases and J 1 base; bases outside gene matches: 13. Supplemented by reference TRBV7-9 and TRBJ2-7, the full variable domain reads DTGVSQNPRHKITKRGQNVTFRCDPISEHNRLYWYRQTLGQGPEFLTYFQNEAQLEKSRLLSDRFSAERPKGSFSTLEIQRTEQGDSAMYLCASSAGSGTSGSSSYEQYFGPGTRLTVT.

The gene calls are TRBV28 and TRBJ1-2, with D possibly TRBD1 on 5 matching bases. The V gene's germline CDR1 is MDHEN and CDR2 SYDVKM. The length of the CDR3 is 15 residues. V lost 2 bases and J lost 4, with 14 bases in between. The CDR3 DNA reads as TGTGCCAGCAGTTTAGACCAGGGTGTCGTCTATGGCTACACCTTC. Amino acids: CASSLDQGVVYGYTF.

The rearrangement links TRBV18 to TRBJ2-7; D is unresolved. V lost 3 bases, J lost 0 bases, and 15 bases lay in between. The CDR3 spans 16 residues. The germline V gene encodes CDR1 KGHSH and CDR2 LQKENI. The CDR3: CASSPPGFFFSYEQYF. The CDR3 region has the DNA TGTGCCAGCTCACCCCCAGGTTTTTTCTTCTCCTACGAGCAGTACTTC.

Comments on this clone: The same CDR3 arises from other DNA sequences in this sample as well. The CDR3 reads CASSIILGSSPYNEQFF. CDR3 coding DNA: TGTGCCAGCAGCATCATATTAGGGAGCTCACCCTACAATGAGCAGTTCTTC. The chain employs TRBV7-2 and TRBJ2-1; D possibly corresponds to TRBD2 (5 bases). This CDR3 contains 17 residues. Germline V gene lookup returns CDR1 SGHTA and CDR2 FQGNSA. V gave up 5 bases and J gave up 2 bases, with 19 bases separating them.

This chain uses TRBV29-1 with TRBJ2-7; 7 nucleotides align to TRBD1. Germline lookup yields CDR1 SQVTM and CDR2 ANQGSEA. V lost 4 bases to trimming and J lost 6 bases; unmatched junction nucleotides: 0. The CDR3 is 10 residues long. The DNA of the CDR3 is TGCAGCGTTGGACAGGGCGAGCAGTACTTC. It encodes CSVGQGEQYF.

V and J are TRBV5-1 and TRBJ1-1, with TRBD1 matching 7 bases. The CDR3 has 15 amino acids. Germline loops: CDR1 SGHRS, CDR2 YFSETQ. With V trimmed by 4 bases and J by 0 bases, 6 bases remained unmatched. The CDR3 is CASSPLTGMNTEAFF. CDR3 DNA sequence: TGCGCCAGCAGCCCTTTGACAGGGATGAACACTGAAGCTTTCTTT.

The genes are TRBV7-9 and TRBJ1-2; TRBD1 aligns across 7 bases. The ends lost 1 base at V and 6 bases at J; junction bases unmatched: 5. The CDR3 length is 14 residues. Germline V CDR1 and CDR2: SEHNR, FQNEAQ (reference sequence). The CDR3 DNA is TGTGCCAGCAGCTTAGGGCAGGGGGTGGATGGCTACACCTTC. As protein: CASSLGQGVDGYTF.

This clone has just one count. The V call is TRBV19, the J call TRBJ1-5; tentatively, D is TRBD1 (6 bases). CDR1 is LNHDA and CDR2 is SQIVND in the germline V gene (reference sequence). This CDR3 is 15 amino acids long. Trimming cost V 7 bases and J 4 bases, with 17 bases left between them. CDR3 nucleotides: TGTGCCAGTAACATCCAGGGGTGGGCAAATCAGCCCCAGCATTTT. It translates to CASNIQGWANQPQHF.

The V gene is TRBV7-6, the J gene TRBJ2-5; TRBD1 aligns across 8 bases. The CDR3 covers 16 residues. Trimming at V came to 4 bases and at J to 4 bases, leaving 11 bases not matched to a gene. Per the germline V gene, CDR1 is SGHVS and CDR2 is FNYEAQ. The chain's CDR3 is CASSSYRGRGRETQYF. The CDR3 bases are TGTGCCAGCAGCTCATACAGGGGGAGAGGGAGAGAGACCCAGTACTTC.

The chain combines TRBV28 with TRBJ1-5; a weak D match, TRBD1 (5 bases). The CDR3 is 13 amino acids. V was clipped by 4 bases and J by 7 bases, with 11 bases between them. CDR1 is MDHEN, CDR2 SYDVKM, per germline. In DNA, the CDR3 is TGTGCCAGCAGTTCTCAGGGTTGGCAGCCCCAGCATTTT. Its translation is CASSSQGWQPQHF.

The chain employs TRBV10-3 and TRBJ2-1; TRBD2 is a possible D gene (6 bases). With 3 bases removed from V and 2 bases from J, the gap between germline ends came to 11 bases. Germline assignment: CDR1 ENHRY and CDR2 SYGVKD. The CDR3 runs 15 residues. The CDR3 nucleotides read TGTGCCATCAGTGACGGGCGGGAACCCTACAATGAGCAGTTCTTC. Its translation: CAISDGREPYNEQFF.

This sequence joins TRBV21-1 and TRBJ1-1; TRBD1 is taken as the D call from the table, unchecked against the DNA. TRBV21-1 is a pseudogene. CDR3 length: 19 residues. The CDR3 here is CASSRQRTGEICMNTEAFF. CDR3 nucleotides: TGTGCCAGCAGCCGACAACGGACAGGGGAGATTTGTATGAACACTGAAGCTTTCTTT.